This is a list of T cell receptor beta chains from one sample in a study of cytomegalovirus exposure and HLA in healthy donors. Clones were read by immunoSEQ multiplex PCR, and TCRdb kept only the in-frame ones, dropping some. Among roughly 130,000 clones listed, 80% were seen once. Sequenced material: PBMCs. These receptors all come from a man in his thirties or forties in good health and CMV-seronegative. Both conserved end residues are part of each CDR3. The order of the fields is D gene, V gene, J gene, clone size, CDR3 protein, CDR3 DNA. The D gene is left open where the match is weak. Size values are once, few and many counts, or a class for expanded clones, and some rows have none.

D: TRBD1; V: TRBV28; J: TRBJ1-2; size: NA; CDR3: CASSRTGGAGGYTF; DNA: TGTGCCAGCAGCCGGACAGGGGGCGCCGGAGGCTACACCTTC
D: NA; V: TRBV25-1; J: TRBJ1-1; size: NA; CDR3: CASSEWGRGRNTEAFF; DNA: TGTGCCAGCAGTGAATGGGGCAGGGGACGGAACACTGAAGCTTTCTTT
D: TRBD1; V: TRBV5-4; J: TRBJ2-7; size: NA; CDR3: CASSLGDRGNEQYF; DNA: TGTGCCAGCAGCTTGGGGGACAGGGGGAACGAGCAGTACTTC
D: TRBD2; V: TRBV27; J: TRBJ2-5; size: NA; CDR3: CASSPSWGGQETQYF; DNA: TGTGCCAGCAGCCCCTCTTGGGGGGGACAAGAGACCCAGTACTTC
D: NA; V: TRBV6-5; J: TRBJ1-2; size: few; CDR3: CASSYSGAIANYGYTF; DNA: TGTGCCAGCAGTTATTCAGGGGCCATAGCTAACTATGGCTACACCTTC
D: NA; V: TRBV28; J: TRBJ1-2; size: once; CDR3: CASSKSGADYGYTF; DNA: TGTGCCAGCAGCAAGTCAGGGGCTGACTATGGCTACACCTTC
D: NA; V: TRBV7-9; J: TRBJ1-4; size: few; CDR3: CASSLGQSNEKLFF; DNA: TGTGCCAGCAGCTTAGGCCAGTCTAATGAAAAACTGTTTTTT
D: NA; V: TRBV21-1; J: TRBJ1-1; size: NA; CDR3: CASSNEENTEAFF; DNA: TGTGCCAGCAGCAACGAGGAGAACACTGAAGCTTTCTTT
D: NA; V: TRBV14; J: TRBJ2-3; size: NA; CDR3: CASSRQVGTDTQYF; DNA: TGTGCCAGCAGCAGACAGGTGGGCACAGATACGCAGTATTTT
D: NA; V: TRBV5-4; J: TRBJ2-1; size: NA; CDR3: CASSSLINSGGYNEQFF; DNA: TGTGCCAGCAGCTCACTAATTAATAGCGGCGGCTACAATGAGCAGTTCTTC
D: TRBD2; V: TRBV7-9; J: TRBJ2-7; size: NA; CDR3: CASSFPKRGHYEQYF; DNA: TGTGCCAGCAGCTTTCCGAAGCGGGGCCACTACGAGCAGTACTTC
D: NA; V: TRBV5-1; J: TRBJ2-1; size: NA; CDR3: CASSLELAGLVTEQFF; DNA: TGCGCCAGCAGCTTGGAGTTGGCGGGTTTAGTTACCGAGCAGTTCTTC
D: NA; V: TRBV7-9; J: TRBJ2-1; size: NA; CDR3: CASSFSASSYNEQFF; DNA: TGTGCCAGCAGCTTTAGCGCGAGCTCCTACAATGAGCAGTTCTTC
D: NA; V: TRBV28; J: TRBJ2-7; size: few; CDR3: CASSLSPGVLEQYF; DNA: TGTGCCAGCAGTTTATCACCCGGGGTTCTCGAGCAGTACTTC
D: TRBD1; V: TRBV5-1; J: TRBJ2-7; size: NA; CDR3: CASSETGTGALFYEQYF; DNA: TGCGCCAGCAGCGAAACCGGGACAGGGGCCCTCTTCTACGAGCAGTACTTC
D: NA; V: TRBV6-6; J: TRBJ2-1; size: once; CDR3: CASSYFPQSEYNEQFF; DNA: TGTGCCAGCAGTTACTTCCCTCAGTCGGAGTACAATGAGCAGTTCTTC
D: NA; V: TRBV19; J: TRBJ2-2; size: NA; CDR3: CASSNSGQRANTGELFF; DNA: TGTGCCAGTAGTAATTCAGGACAGAGAGCGAACACCGGGGAGCTGTTTTTT